This T cell receptor (beta chain) was observed in a study of blood T cells in healthy people across ages. Alongside a J-beta primer mix, a sample-barcoded 5' primer served in a second PCR lasting about 7 to 11 cycles. TCRdb redid the calling of the 5' RACE reads with MiXCR, one entry per CDR3 protein. The sample shows over 700,000 distinct CDR3 sequences, 20% to 30% of them seen only once. Germline assignment: CDR1 KGHSH and CDR2 LQKENI. The V end was cut by 2 bases, the J end by 2 bases, with 6 bases between. The CDR3 is made up of 14 amino acids. This same sample was also taken into another study, of T cells of mothers and their children. From that second work: All donors were healthy and Caucasian; they were a few mothers and their six children. The overlap seen between related mothers and children slightly exceeded that of unrelated pairs, though not significantly.

This chain links TRBV18 with TRBJ2-2; D remains ambiguous. The specimen sequenced was blood. The receptor comes from a boy aged 5-17 years in good health. The CDR3 DNA reads TGTGCCAGCTCACCAAACTCCAACACCGGGGAGCTGTTTTTT. This translates into CASSPNSNTGELFF. The full variable domain, completed using reference TRBV18 and TRBJ2-2, is NAGVMQNPRHLVRRRGQEARLRCSPMKGHSHVYWYRQLPEEGLKFMVYLQKENIIDESGMPKERFSAEFPKEGPSILRIQQVVRGDSAAYFCASSPNSNTGELFFGEGSRLTVL.